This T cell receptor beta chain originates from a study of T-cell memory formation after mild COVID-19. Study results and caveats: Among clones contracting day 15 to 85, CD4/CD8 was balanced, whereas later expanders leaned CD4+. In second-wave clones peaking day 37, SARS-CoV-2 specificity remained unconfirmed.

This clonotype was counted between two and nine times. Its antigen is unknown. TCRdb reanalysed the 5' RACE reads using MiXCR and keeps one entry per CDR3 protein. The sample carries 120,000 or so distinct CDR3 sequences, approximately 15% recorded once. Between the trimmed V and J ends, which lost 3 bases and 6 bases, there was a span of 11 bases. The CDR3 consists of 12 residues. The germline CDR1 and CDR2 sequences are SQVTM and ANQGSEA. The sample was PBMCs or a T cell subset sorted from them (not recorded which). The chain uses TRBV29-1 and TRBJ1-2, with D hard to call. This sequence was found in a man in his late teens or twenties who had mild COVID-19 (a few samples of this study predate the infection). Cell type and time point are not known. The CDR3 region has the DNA TGCAGCGTTGAGTGGCAGACCAATGGCTACACCTTC. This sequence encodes CSVEWQTNGYTF.